This TCR beta chain was documented in a study of blood T cells in healthy people across ages. A second PCR, run for about 6 to 11 cycles, used a sample-barcoded 5' primer plus a J-beta primer mix. Using its own MiXCR run on the 5' RACE reads, TCRdb lists one record per CDR3 protein. The repertoire holds hundreds of thousands of distinct CDR3 sequences, with approximately 48% as singletons. The junction had 7 bases not matched to a gene; V was cut back by 3 bases and J by 2 bases. CDR1 is SGHRS, CDR2 YFSETQ, per germline. The CDR3 is 16 amino acids. The chain recombines TRBV5-1 with TRBJ2-5; 10 bases align to TRBD2. This clonotype was sampled from a man between 60 and 75 years old in good health. The source material was blood. The CDR3, as DNA: TGCGCCAGCAGCTCGTCCCTAGCGGGGGTTCAAGAGACCCAGTACTTC. This codes for CASSSSLAGVQETQYF.